One and the same sample provided the 19 T cell receptor beta chains below, sequenced in a study of cytomegalovirus exposure and HLA in healthy donors. The PCR was carried out with 60 Vbeta primers and 13 Jbeta primers. Assay: immunoSEQ multiplex PCR; the TCRdb copy retains only in-frame clones and omits some. Its clone listing holds 100,000 to 150,000 clones. The sequenced sample was PBMCs. The origin of the receptors is a man in his late teens or twenties in good health and CMV-seronegative.

The chain uses TRBV9 and TRBJ2-3; D is possibly TRBD1 (6 bases). There are 16 residues in the CDR3. V was shortened by 3 bases and J by 3 bases, with 17 bases between the two germline ends. The V gene's germline CDR1 is SGDLS and CDR2 YYNGEE. The CDR3 nucleotides are TGTGCCAGCAGCGGCGAGGGGTGGACAGCTACAGATACGCAGTATTTT. Its protein is CASSGEGWTATDTQYF.

The CDR3 region is CASSYLGSGNTEAFF. CDR3 bases: TGTGCCAGCAGTTACTTGGGTAGCGGGAACACTGAAGCTTTCTTT. The V gene is TRBV6-5, the J gene TRBJ1-1; D remains unclear. The CDR3 has 15 residues. The V end lost 1 base, the J end lost 1 base, and 10 bases lay between the germline ends. Germline CDR1 reads MNHEY; CDR2 reads SVGAGI.

This chain links TRBV7-2 with TRBJ2-5; D not certain. The CDR3 length is 12 residues. The germline gives CDR1 SGHTA, CDR2 FQGNSA. V was pared by 5 bases and J by 5 bases, with 9 bases between. The CDR3 spells CASSALRETQYF. DNA of the CDR3: TGTGCCAGCAGCGCCCTTCGGGAGACCCAGTACTTC.

As concerns this clone: A read error may produce the germline difference seen at one junction end. The CDR3 DNA reads as TGTGCCAGTAGTTTCTCGGTGAAGACTGAAGCTTTCTTT. This codes for CASSFSVKTEAFF. The J gene is TRBJ1-1, the V gene TRBV19; D gene ambiguous. The length of the CDR3 is 13 residues. Germline CDR1 is LNHDA and CDR2 is SQIVND (reference sequence). The complete variable domain, with remaining parts taken from reference TRBV19 and TRBJ1-1, reads DGGITQSPKYLFRKEGQNVTLSCEQNLNHDAMYWYRQDPGQGLRLIYYSQIVNDFQKGDIAEGYSVSREKKESFPLTVTSAQKNPTAFYLCASSFSVKTEAFFGQGTRLTVV.

The rearrangement links TRBV30 to TRBJ1-6; TRBD1 matches at 7 bases. CDR1 is GTSNPN and CDR2 is SVGIG in the germline V gene (reference sequence). CDR3 length: 15 amino acids. The junction had 13 bases not matched to a gene; V was cut back by 5 bases and J by 9 bases. The CDR3 reads CAWEDGHPGGSPLHF. The CDR3 region has the DNA TGTGCCTGGGAGGACGGGCACCCAGGGGGTTCACCCCTCCACTTT.

The chain combines TRBV29-1 with TRBJ1-2; 7 bases align to TRBD1. The V gene end was trimmed by 4 bases and the J gene end by 3 bases; junction bases not matched to a gene: 5. This CDR3 spans 13 amino acids. The germline gives CDR1 SQVTM, CDR2 ANQGSEA. The CDR3 DNA reads as TGCAGCGTTGCCGACAGGGTTGACTATGGCTACACCTTC. This sequence encodes CSVADRVDYGYTF.

The chain carries TRBV6-1 and TRBJ2-7; 13 bases align to TRBD2. Germline CDR1 and CDR2: MNHNS and SASEGT. Unmatched junction bases numbered 3, after V lost 3 bases and J lost 4 bases. The CDR3 has 15 residues. The DNA for the CDR3 is TGTGCCAGCAGTGACCGGACTAGCGGGAGTTACGAGCAGTACTTC. The encoded protein is CASSDRTSGSYEQYF.

This chain connects TRBV10-3 to TRBJ1-1; 8 bases agree with TRBD1. J gave up 0 bases and V 5 bases, and 5 bases lay outside the gene matches. The CDR3 spans 15 residues. The germline gives CDR1 ENHRY, CDR2 SYGVKD. The CDR3 sequence is CAISSGQGMNTEAFF. The CDR3 region has the DNA TGTGCCATCAGTTCCGGACAGGGCATGAACACTGAAGCTTTCTTT.

J is TRBJ2-1 and V is TRBV2, with D possibly matching TRBD1 (6 bases). Trimming stripped 7 bases from V and 1 base from J, with 11 bases between. The length of the CDR3 is 14 residues. CDR1 and CDR2 from the germline V gene are SNHLY and FYNNEI. CDR3 loop: CASTPDSSYNEQFF. The DNA for the CDR3 is TGTGCCAGCACCCCGGACAGTTCCTACAATGAGCAGTTCTTC.

The chain uses TRBV14 and TRBJ1-2; D is uncertain. Germline values: CDR1 SGHDN, CDR2 FVKESK. V dropped 1 base and J dropped 4 bases, with 10 bases sitting between them. The CDR3 extends over 14 amino acids. CDR3 coding DNA: TGTGCCAGCAGCCAAGGGATAGCGGGCTATGGCTACACCTTC. Protein: CASSQGIAGYGYTF.

V is TRBV5-1 and J is TRBJ1-1, with D possibly TRBD1 on 6 matching bases. Germline CDR1 SGHRS, CDR2 YFSETQ. V was clipped by 2 bases and J by 0 bases, with 20 bases between them. The CDR3 consists of 18 residues. The CDR3 loop is CASSLSLGQLGVNTEAFF. Here the CDR3 DNA reads TGCGCCAGCAGCTTAAGCCTAGGACAGTTAGGTGTGAACACTGAAGCTTTCTTT.

The chain recombines TRBV6-4 with TRBJ1-5; 7 positions match TRBD1. V lost 11 bases to trimming and J lost 6 bases; unmatched junction nucleotides: 16. The germline V gene has CDR1 MRHNA and CDR2 SNTAGT. This CDR3 contains 15 residues. The CDR3 sequence is CAQGPDRAGPQPQHF. CDR3 DNA: TGTGCCCAGGGCCCAGACAGGGCCGGTCCTCAGCCCCAGCATTTT.

The V gene is TRBV29-1, the J gene TRBJ2-7; 9 nucleotides agree with TRBD1. The CDR3 totals 13 residues. CDR1 and CDR2 from the germline V gene are SQVTM and ANQGSEA. The junction had 10 bases not matched to a gene; V was cut back by 6 bases and J by 7 bases. CDR3 in DNA: TGCAGCGTAGTAAACAGGGGGCGCGGGGAGCAGTACTTC. It translates to CSVVNRGRGEQYF.

The chain joins TRBV4-1 to TRBJ1-4; D might be TRBD1 (6 bases). Germline CDR1 MGHRA, CDR2 YSYEKL. V lost 8 bases and J 3 bases, leaving 13 bases between the germline ends. This CDR3 region has 14 residues. The CDR3 DNA is TGCGCCAGCGAGGGGGGGGAGGCTAATGAAAAACTGTTTTTT. It encodes CASEGGEANEKLFF.

The genes are TRBV5-1 and TRBJ2-7, with 7 bases identical to TRBD1. Germline CDR1 and CDR2: SGHRS and YFSETQ. The junction had 7 bases not matched to a gene; V was cut back by 2 bases and J by 5 bases. The CDR3 length is 14 residues. The CDR3 here is CASSLLDRPNEQYF. The CDR3 nucleotides read TGCGCCAGCAGCTTACTGGACAGGCCCAACGAGCAGTACTTC.

J is TRBJ1-2 and V is TRBV7-3; D may be TRBD1 (6 bases). V dropped 1 base and J dropped 7 bases, with 25 bases sitting between them. Germline V gives CDR1 SGHTA, CDR2 FQGTGA. The CDR3 is made up of 18 amino acids. The CDR3 here is CASSLNRVSRGCGFGYTF. The CDR3 nucleotides are TGTGCCAGCAGCTTAAATAGGGTAAGCAGGGGCTGTGGGTTTGGCTACACCTTC. Full variable domain (missing parts from reference TRBV7-3 and TRBJ1-2): GAGVSQTPSNKVTEKGKYVELRCDPISGHTALYWYRQSLGQGPEFLIYFQGTGAADDSGLPNDRFFAVRPEGSVSTLKIQRTERGDSAVYLCASSLNRVSRGCGFGYTFGSGTRLTVV.

The V and J genes are TRBV7-2 and TRBJ1-3, with D perhaps matching TRBD1 (6 bases). This CDR3 has 14 amino acids. V gave up 5 bases and J gave up 0 bases, with 8 bases separating them. Germline assignment: CDR1 SGHTA and CDR2 FQGNSA. The DNA for the CDR3 is TGTGCCAGCAGCGTGGACAGCTCTGGAAACACCATATATTTT. The encoded protein is CASSVDSSGNTIYF.

The chain combines TRBV28 with TRBJ1-5, with 7 bases aligning to TRBD1. The germline CDR1 and CDR2 sequences are MDHEN and SYDVKM. CDR3 size: 14 residues. Trimming took 4 bases from V and 4 from J; bases not matched to a gene: 4. CDR3 DNA sequence: TGTGCCAGCAGTTCAGGGGGGACTAATCAGCCCCAGCATTTT. Amino acids: CASSSGGTNQPQHF.

This chain joins TRBV5-4 and TRBJ1-6; no definite D call. The CDR3 runs 16 residues. The V end lost 4 bases, the J end lost 0 bases, and 11 bases lay between the germline ends. Germline CDR1 reads SGHNT; CDR2 reads YYREEE (reference sequence). The CDR3 DNA is TGTGCCAGCAGCCGGGGTATAAGCTCCTATAATTCACCCCTCCACTTT. It encodes CASSRGISSYNSPLHF.